This T cell receptor (beta chain) is drawn from a study of blood T cell repertoires in COVID-19. Turning to the study itself: The analysed material was cDNA or gDNA that came from T cells, B-cell-depleted T cells, or PBMCs.

Here immunoSEQ multiplex PCR was the method, and the copy in TCRdb shows in-frame clones only, minus some. Of about 200,000 clones in the sample, approximately 94% are singletons; the top ten hold around 0.8%. V shed 7 bases, J shed 6 bases, and the junction held 10 bases outside the gene matches. The CDR3 has 14 amino acids. Germline values: CDR1 SNHLY, CDR2 FYNNEI. The sample was peripheral blood. The chain is built from TRBV2 and TRBJ2-7; 9 bases align to TRBD1. This TCR was recovered from a man aged 30 to 39 with COVID-19, enrolled during active disease. The CDR3 spells CASIRGTGSAEQYF. The CDR3 nucleotides read TGTGCCAGCATCAGAGGGACAGGGAGCGCCGAGCAGTACTTC.